One and the same sample provided the 16 T cell receptor beta chains below, sequenced in a study of immune evolution from preneoplasia to lung adenocarcinoma. Sequencing used immunoSEQ multiplex PCR; TCRdb keeps in-frame clones, though not all of them. The sample holds 4,300 or so clones, over 65% seen once. The sample comprised FFPE adjacent normal lung tissue. Receptors were obtained from a person aged 60 to 85 with lung adenocarcinoma.

The J gene is TRBJ2-7, the V gene TRBV18; a possible D gene is TRBD2 (6 bases). Trimming pared 3 bases from V and 2 bases from J, leaving 17 bases between. Germline CDR1 and CDR2: KGHSH and LQKENI. The CDR3 contains 16 residues. The chain's CDR3 is CASSPRWRETPYEQYF. The CDR3 bases are TGTGCCAGCTCACCCCGGTGGAGGGAGACTCCCTACGAGCAGTACTTC.

The rearrangement links TRBV30 to TRBJ2-5; no firm D call. V was trimmed by 2 bases and J by 5 bases, leaving 9 bases between them. CDR1 is GTSNPN and CDR2 is SVGIG in the germline V gene (reference sequence). The CDR3 covers 12 residues. CDR3 nucleotides: TGTGCCTGGAGTCACCGCCGGGAGACCCAGTACTTC. It encodes CAWSHRRETQYF.

This clone was counted only a few times. V is TRBV11-2 and J is TRBJ1-1; D is undetermined. CDR1 and CDR2 (germline): SGHAT, FQNNGV. The CDR3 is 13 amino acids. Trimming took off 3 bases at V and 2 bases at J, with 7 bases between the two ends. The CDR3 loop reads CASSFLDNTEAFF. The CDR3 nucleotides read TGTGCCAGCAGCTTCTTAGACAACACTGAAGCTTTCTTT. Variable domain in full (rest from reference TRBV11-2 and TRBJ1-1): EAGVAQSPRYKIIEKRQSVAFWCNPISGHATLYWYQQILGQGPKLLIQFQNNGVVDDSQLPKDRFSAERLKGVDSTLKIQPAKLEDSAVYLCASSFLDNTEAFFGQGTRLTVV.

This clone was detected only a few times. The CDR3 DNA reads as TGTGCCAGCTCACCACCGTCCGTAGAGACCCAGTACTTC. It encodes CASSPPSVETQYF. This chain uses TRBV18 with TRBJ2-5; D gene ambiguous. The ends were cut back, 0 bases at V and 4 bases at J, with 6 bases in the middle. Germline V gene sequence: CDR1 KGHSH, CDR2 LQKENI. The CDR3 has 13 residues.

The chain couples TRBV11-3 to TRBJ2-5; D is possibly TRBD1 or TRBD2 (5 bases each). Deletions cut 6 bases from V and 2 bases from J, with 16 bases between. CDR3 length: 15 amino acids. Germline V CDR1 and CDR2: SGHNT, YENEEA. CDR3 sequence: CASRPPGTLQETQYF. The CDR3, as DNA: TGTGCCAGCAGACCGCCGGGGACGTTACAAGAGACCCAGTACTTC.

This chain connects TRBV15 to TRBJ1-6; 7 bases fit TRBD1. V lost 0 bases to trimming and J lost 8 bases; unmatched junction nucleotides: 10. The CDR3 extends over 17 amino acids. The germline V gene has CDR1 LNHNV and CDR2 YYDKDF (reference sequence). The CDR3 loop is CATSRELNRGRDSPLHF. The CDR3 nucleotides are TGTGCCACCAGCAGAGAGTTAAACAGGGGCCGGGATTCACCCCTCCACTTT. Variable domain in full (rest from reference TRBV15 and TRBJ1-6): DAMVIQNPRYQVTQFGKPVTLSCSQTLNHNVMYWYQQKSSQAPKLLFHYYDKDFNNEADTPDNFQSRRPNTSFCFLDIRSPGLGDTAMYLCATSRELNRGRDSPLHFGNGTRLTVT.

The chain couples TRBV28 to TRBJ1-1, with D tentatively TRBD1 (6 bases). Germline V gene data show CDR1 as MDHEN and CDR2 as SYDVKM. Trimming cost V 4 bases and J 5 bases, with 17 bases left between them. The CDR3 length is 15 residues. The chain's CDR3 is CASSYRGQRGTEAFF. The CDR3 nucleotides are TGTGCCAGCAGTTACCGGGGGCAGAGAGGGACTGAAGCTTTCTTT.

The chain combines TRBV7-2 with TRBJ2-1; 10 bases agree with TRBD2. CDR1 is SGHTA and CDR2 is FQGNSA in the germline V gene. The CDR3 has 15 amino acids. With V trimmed by 5 bases and J by 4 bases, 5 bases remained unmatched. This CDR3 is CASSLSSGGYNEQFF. In DNA form, the CDR3 reads TGTGCCAGCAGCCTATCTAGCGGGGGATACAATGAGCAGTTCTTC. The full variable domain, its missing parts supplied by reference TRBV7-2 and TRBJ2-1, is GAGVSQSPSNKVTEKGKDVELRCDPISGHTALYWYRQSLGQGLEFLIYFQGNSAPDKSGLPSDRFSAERTGGSVSTLTIQRTQQEDSAVYLCASSLSSGGYNEQFFGPGTRLTVL.

The chain employs TRBV11-2 and TRBJ1-1; TRBD1 agrees at 7 bases. Germline CDR1 and CDR2: SGHAT and FQNNGV. CDR3 length equals 15 residues. V lost 5 bases, J lost 6 bases, and 12 bases stayed unmatched. The CDR3 DNA sequence: TGTGCCAGCAGCGCCCGGGGACAGCGGGACGCTGAAGCTTTCTTT. It translates to CASSARGQRDAEAFF.

This rearrangement joins TRBV2 to TRBJ1-5; D might be TRBD1 (5 bases). Trimming stripped 1 base from V and 4 bases from J, with 8 bases between. CDR1 and CDR2 from the germline V gene are SNHLY and FYNNEI. The length of the CDR3 is 14 residues. In DNA, the CDR3 is TGTGCCAGCAGTGAAGTGGAGGGGAATCAGCCCCAGCATTTT. Translation gives CASSEVEGNQPQHF. The full variable domain, rest sourced from reference TRBV2 and TRBJ1-5, is EPEVTQTPSHQVTQMGQEVILRCVPISNHLYFYWYRQILGQKVEFLVSFYNNEISEKSEIFDDQFSVERPDGSNFTLKIRSTKLEDSAMYFCASSEVEGNQPQHFGDGTRLSIL.

The CDR3, as DNA: TGCAGCGTTGAGGCAGGGGGCTTAGGCGGCTACACCTTC. It encodes CSVEAGGLGGYTF. This chain links TRBV29-1 with TRBJ1-2, with 8 bases identical to TRBD1. This CDR3 has 13 residues. The V gene end was trimmed by 3 bases and the J gene end by 8 bases; junction bases not matched to a gene: 8. Per germline, CDR1 SQVTM and CDR2 ANQGSEA.

By share, this clone ranks as medium-sized. This sequence joins TRBV5-1 and TRBJ2-1; 9 bases agree with TRBD2. This CDR3 is 15 amino acids long. V shed 4 bases, J shed 6 bases, and the junction held 8 bases outside the gene matches. Germline V gene sequence: CDR1 SGHRS, CDR2 YFSETQ. In nucleotides, the CDR3 is TGCGCCAGCAGCCTGGACCCTAGCGGGGCCAATGAGCAGTTCTTC. This gives the protein CASSLDPSGANEQFF. Full variable domain (missing parts from reference TRBV5-1 and TRBJ2-1): KAGVTQTPRYLIKTRGQQVTLSCSPISGHRSVSWYQQTPGQGLQFLFEYFSETQRNKGNFPGRFSGRQFSNSRSEMNVSTLELGDSALYLCASSLDPSGANEQFFGPGTRLTVL.

This clone was recorded a few times. The V and J genes are TRBV19 and TRBJ2-3; 11 nucleotides line up with TRBD1. CDR1 is LNHDA and CDR2 is SQIVND in the germline V gene (reference sequence). V gave up 6 bases and J gave up 4 bases; unmatched junction bases: 3. The CDR3 loop spans 14 amino acids. CDR3 sequence: CASSPGQGADTQYF. In nucleotides, the CDR3 is TGTGCCAGTAGCCCGGGACAGGGGGCAGATACGCAGTATTTT.

This chain links TRBV30 with TRBJ1-5; unclear D gene. CDR3 length: 14 residues. Germline-derived CDR1 and CDR2 are GTSNPN and SVGIG (reference sequence). V lost 0 bases and J lost 5, with 11 bases in between. CDR3 nucleotide sequence: TGTGCCTGGAGTGTTAGCCAGTACCATCAGCCCCAGCATTTT. Protein product: CAWSVSQYHQPQHF.

This clone was recorded only once. This sequence joins TRBV19 and TRBJ1-1; D gene unclear. V was shortened by 3 bases and J by 0 bases, with 8 bases between the two germline ends. The CDR3 is made up of 14 amino acids. Germline V gene sequence: CDR1 LNHDA, CDR2 SQIVND (reference sequence). The CDR3 DNA reads as TGTGCCAGTAGTATGTACCGATTGAACACTGAAGCTTTCTTT. This translates into CASSMYRLNTEAFF.

This clone turned up a few times. The V gene is TRBV9, the J gene TRBJ2-3, with 9 bases matching TRBD2. Trimming removed 3 bases from V and 6 bases from J; junction bases left unmatched: 8. CDR3 length: 15 amino acids. Germline CDR1 and CDR2: SGDLS and YYNGEE. The CDR3 DNA is TGTGCCAGCAGCGAAGGCGGGACTAGCTTTGATACGCAGTATTTT. This codes for CASSEGGTSFDTQYF.